The rows below give T cell receptor beta chains drawn from one sample of a study of siplizumab effects on memory and regulatory T cells. The method was immunoSEQ multiplex PCR; TCRdb's version includes in-frame clones alone and lacks a portion of them. Of 50,000 to 75,000 clones in the sample, around 96% were seen once. The sample taken for sequencing was naive CD8+ T cells sorted from blood. The receptor source for this set is a human donor in good health. CDR3s leave out the opening cysteine and the closing phenylalanine or tryptophan.

>TRBJ1-1|TRBV7-9
ASSLTTARGGAEAF
>TRBJ1-4|TRBV15
ATSPGTGDEKLF
>TRBJ2-7|TRBV28
ASRQGYEQY
>TRBJ1-1|TRBV7-9
ASSLGGVTEAF
>TRBJ2-3|TRBV20-1
SARFTDTQY
>TRBJ1-2|TRBV7-9
ASSSGGDNYGYT
>TRBJ2-1|TRBV4-2
ASSQTLAGEQF
>TRBJ1-1|TRBV4-1
ASSPRVVAEAF
>TRBJ1-2|TRBV27
AIGAGRDYGYT
>TRBJ1-5|TRBV6-1
ASSEEGWGSNQPQH
>TRBJ2-7|TRBV2
ASSDTTGVYEQY
>TRBJ2-7|TRBV4-1
ASSYQGHDYEQY
>TRBJ2-2|TRBV7-6
ASSRGIDTGELF
>TRBJ1-1|TRBV5-5
ASSGGEKSTEAF
>TRBJ2-7|TRBV19
ASIGYSGEQY
>TRBJ1-1|TRBV27
ASSFGPSWAEAF
>TRBJ1-5|TRBV9
ASSGMGQPQH
>TRBJ2-1|TRBV7-3
ASSPQLTSGDHNEQF
>TRBJ2-3|TRBV27
ASSLSLAGGPTDTQY
>TRBJ2-1|TRBV11-3
ASSQGAGHNEQF
>TRBJ2-3|TRBV6-1
ASSEDVGTDTQY
>TRBJ2-3|TRBV15
ATSKGVESDTQY
>TRBJ2-2|TRBV19
ASTWGVVTGELF
>TRBJ1-2|TRBV30
AWSVADYGYT
>TRBJ2-1|TRBV9
ASSGLAFEQF
>TRBJ2-5|TRBV4-1
ASSPQGEKETQY
>TRBJ2-7|TRBV12-5
ASGLVTDSYEQY
>TRBJ2-7|TRBV2
ASSFTGSSSYEQY
>TRBJ1-6|TRBV7-3
ASSLEQSGSPLH
>TRBJ2-4|TRBV12-2
ASRLAHRQHRAKNIQY
>TRBJ2-6|TRBV28
ASSQRLAEANVLT
>TRBJ2-1|TRBV27
ASSLMWGEQF
>TRBJ2-3|TRBV4-1
ASSQDREDTQY
>TRBJ2-5|TRBV25-1
ASSEPVAWSYQETQY
>TRBJ2-7|TRBV2
ASPRSSGGPADYEQY
>TRBJ2-7|TRBV19
ASSPYPRVLSYEQY
>TRBJ2-7|TRBV27
ASSAFGQGTFYEQY
>TRBJ2-7|TRBV29-1
SVEGQTYEQY
>TRBJ1-1|TRBV7-7
ASSPGLGTEAF
>TRBJ1-1|TRBV10-1
ASSESGTEAF
>TRBJ1-6|TRBV4-1
ASSHTGDSPLH
>TRBJ1-5|TRBV4-3
ASSQDLSGQPQH
>TRBJ1-1|TRBV6-6
ASTYGGGNTEAF
>TRBJ1-1|TRBV5-6
ASRLFGGREAF
>TRBJ2-3|TRBV4-3
ASSQSSGGAATDTQY
>TRBJ2-7|TRBV7-3
ASSLSSSYEQY
>TRBJ2-7|TRBV7-9
ASSSPGTYEQY
>TRBJ1-1|TRBV5-1
ASSLAGGNAEAF
>TRBJ1-1|TRBV4-1
ASSQASWGSTEAF
>TRBJ2-3|TRBV6-5
ASSYLGPSTDTQY
>TRBJ2-5|TRBV9
ASSPGTSGGHNQETQY